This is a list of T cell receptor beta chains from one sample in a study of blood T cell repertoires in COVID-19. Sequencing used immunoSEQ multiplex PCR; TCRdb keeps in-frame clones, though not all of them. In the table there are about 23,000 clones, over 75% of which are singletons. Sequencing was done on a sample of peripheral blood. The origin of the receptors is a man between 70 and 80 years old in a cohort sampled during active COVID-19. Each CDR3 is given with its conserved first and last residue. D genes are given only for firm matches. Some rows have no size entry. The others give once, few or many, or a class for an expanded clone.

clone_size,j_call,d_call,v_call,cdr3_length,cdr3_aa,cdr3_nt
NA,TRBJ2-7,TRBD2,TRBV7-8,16,CASSLGTSGSTYEQYF,TGTGCCAGCAGCTTAGGGACTAGCGGGTCTACCTACGAGCAGTACTTC
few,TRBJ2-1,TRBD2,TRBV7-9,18,CASSSKIRLAGIGNEQFF,TGTGCCAGCAGCTCGAAGATCCGACTAGCGGGAATCGGGAATGAGCAGTTCTTC
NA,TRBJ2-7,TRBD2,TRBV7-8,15,CASSLGTSGRAEQYF,TGTGCCAGCAGCTTAGGAACTAGCGGGAGGGCCGAGCAGTACTTC
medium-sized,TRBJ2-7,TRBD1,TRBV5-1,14,CASSSGQENYEQYF,TGCGCCAGCAGCTCTGGACAGGAGAACTACGAGCAGTACTTC
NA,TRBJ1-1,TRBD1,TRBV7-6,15,CASSLGSRGHTEAFF,TGTGCCAGCAGCTTAGGCTCGAGGGGGCACACTGAAGCTTTCTTT
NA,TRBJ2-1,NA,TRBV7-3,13,CASSSGQNNEQFF,TGTGCCAGCAGCTCCGGACAAAACAATGAGCAGTTCTTC
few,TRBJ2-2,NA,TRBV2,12,CASRSNTGELFF,TGTGCCAGCAGATCTAACACCGGGGAGCTGTTTTTT
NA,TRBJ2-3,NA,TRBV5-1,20,CASSSSGGYGAPRVTDTQYF,TGCGCCAGCAGCTCCTCCGGAGGGTACGGCGCACCGAGGGTCACAGATACGCAGTATTTT
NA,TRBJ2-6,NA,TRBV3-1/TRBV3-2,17,CASSQDLYRAGANVLTF,TGTGCCAGCAGCCAAGATCTGTACAGGGCAGGGGCCAACGTCCTGACTTTC
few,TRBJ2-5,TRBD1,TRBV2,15,CASSWGPGQQETQYF,TGTGCCAGCAGTTGGGGACCGGGACAGCAAGAGACCCAGTACTTC
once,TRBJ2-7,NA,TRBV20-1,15,CSASSRGRGTYEQYF,TGCAGTGCTAGTTCCCGCGGACGGGGGACCTACGAGCAGTACTTC
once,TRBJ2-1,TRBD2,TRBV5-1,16,CASSRARRESYNEQFF,TGCGCCAGCAGCAGGGCGCGGCGGGAGAGTTACAATGAGCAGTTCTTC
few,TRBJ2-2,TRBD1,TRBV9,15,CASTWGQGGTGELFF,TGTGCCAGCACCTGGGGACAGGGAGGAACCGGGGAGCTGTTTTTT
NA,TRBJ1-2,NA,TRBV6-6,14,CASSQQTGGYGYTF,TGTGCCAGCAGTCAACAGACAGGCGGCTATGGCTACACCTTC
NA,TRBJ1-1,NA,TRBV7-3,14,CASSLGGSYTEAFF,TGTGCCAGCAGCTTAGGAGGGAGTTACACTGAAGCTTTCTTT
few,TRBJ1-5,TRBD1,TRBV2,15,CASSRQGAVGQPQHF,TGTGCCAGCAGCCGACAGGGGGCGGTGGGTCAGCCCCAGCATTTT
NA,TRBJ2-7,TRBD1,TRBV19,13,CASPGDRVDEQYF,TGTGCCAGCCCCGGGGACAGGGTCGATGAGCAGTACTTC
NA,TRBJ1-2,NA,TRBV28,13,CASRTAKNYGYTF,TGTGCCTCCCGGACAGCGAAAAACTATGGCTACACCTTC
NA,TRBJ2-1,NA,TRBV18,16,CASSPPLSHRVDEQFF,TGTGCCAGCTCACCACCCTTGTCCCACAGGGTCGATGAGCAGTTCTTC
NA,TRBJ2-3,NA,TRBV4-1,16,CASSQAGTGLADTQYF,TGCGCCAGCAGCCAAGCCGGGACTGGCCTCGCAGATACGCAGTATTTT
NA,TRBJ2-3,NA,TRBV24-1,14,CATSPPEVTDTQYF,TGTGCCACCAGTCCCCCCGAGGTCACAGATACGCAGTATTTT
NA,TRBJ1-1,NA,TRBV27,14,CASSILGQNTEAFF,TGTGCCAGCTCTATACTTGGACAGAACACTGAAGCTTTCTTT
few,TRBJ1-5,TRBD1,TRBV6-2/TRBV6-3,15,CASSGTGSGNQPQHF,TGTGCCAGCAGCGGGACAGGGTCGGGCAATCAGCCCCAGCATTTT
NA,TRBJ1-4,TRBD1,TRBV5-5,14,CASSWDRAGEKLFF,TGTGCCAGCAGCTGGGACAGGGCTGGTGAAAAACTGTTTTTT
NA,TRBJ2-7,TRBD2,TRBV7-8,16,CASSLGTSGRSYEQYF,TGTGCCAGCAGCTTAGGGACTAGCGGGAGGAGCTACGAGCAGTACTTC
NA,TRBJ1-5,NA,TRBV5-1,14,CASRPGLSNQPQHF,TGCGCCAGCCGGCCAGGGTTGAGCAATCAGCCCCAGCATTTT
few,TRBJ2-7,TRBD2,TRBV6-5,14,CASSSREGRGEQYF,TGTGCCAGCTCTTCGCGGGAGGGCCGAGGCGAGCAGTACTTC